Listed here are 6 T cell receptor beta chains from one sample, sequenced in a study of T cell changes during pregnancy in multiple sclerosis. Only in-frame clones appear in the TCRdb table, and some are missing; sequencing was by immunoSEQ multiplex PCR. The sample shows some 40,000 clones, about 89% of them seen only once. The source material was CD4+ T cells from peripheral blood mononuclear cells, sampled in the first trimester of pregnancy. The receptors shown here come from a female donor with multiple sclerosis, enrolled in a pregnancy study.

This rearrangement joins TRBV6-1 to TRBJ2-1, with 10 bases lining up with TRBD2. The length of the CDR3 is 15 residues. The V segment lost 4 bases and the J segment 3 bases; nucleotides outside the gene matches: 3. The germline CDR1 and CDR2 sequences are MNHNS and SASEGT. The CDR3 DNA reads TGTGCCAGCAGTGGGGCTAGCGGGAGCTACAATGAGCAGTTCTTC. Translating gives CASSGASGSYNEQFF.

This clone appeared once. The gene calls are TRBV7-8 and TRBJ1-2; possible D gene TRBD1, 6 bases. V shed 0 bases and J shed 9 bases, with 20 bases lying between them. Looked up from germline, CDR1 is SGHVS and CDR2 is FQNEAQ. This CDR3 spans 16 amino acids. The CDR3 loop is CASSLARGRGPVSYTF. As DNA, the CDR3 is TGTGCCAGCAGCTTAGCGAGGGGCAGGGGTCCTGTTAGCTACACCTTC.

This sequence joins TRBV7-2 and TRBJ1-5, with D unclear. Trimming took 5 bases from V and 1 from J, leaving 6 bases between them. The CDR3 extends over 13 amino acids. From germline, CDR1 is SGHTA and CDR2 FQGNSA. CDR3 residues: CASSPASNQPQHF. The CDR3 bases are TGTGCCAGCAGCCCTGCGAGCAATCAGCCCCAGCATTTT.

The rearrangement uses TRBV25-1 and TRBJ1-2; possibly TRBD1 for D (5 bases). Germline assignment: CDR1 MGHDK and CDR2 SYGVNS. The CDR3 loop spans 13 amino acids. V lost 6 bases to trimming and J lost 2 bases, with 10 bases between them. The CDR3 is CASRETENYGYTF. DNA for the CDR3: TGTGCCAGCAGGGAGACAGAGAACTATGGCTACACCTTC.

The chain links TRBV27 to TRBJ1-4, with 12 bases matching TRBD1. CDR3 length: 15 residues. J gave up 10 bases and V 4 bases, and 7 bases lay outside the gene matches. The germline gives CDR1 MNHEY, CDR2 SMNVEV (reference sequence). Here the CDR3 DNA reads TGTGCCAGCAGTTCTTACGGGACAGGGGGCGGAAAACTGTTTTTT. Amino acids: CASSSYGTGGGKLFF.

The chain recombines TRBV4-2 with TRBJ2-5, with 10 positions matching TRBD2. This CDR3 region has 15 residues. CDR1 LGHNA and CDR2 YNFKEQ come from the germline V gene. V lost 1 base to trimming and J lost 1 base; unmatched junction nucleotides: 0. CDR3 amino acids: CASSQGTSGQETQYF. CDR3 nucleotides: TGTGCCAGCAGCCAAGGGACTAGCGGCCAAGAGACCCAGTACTTC.